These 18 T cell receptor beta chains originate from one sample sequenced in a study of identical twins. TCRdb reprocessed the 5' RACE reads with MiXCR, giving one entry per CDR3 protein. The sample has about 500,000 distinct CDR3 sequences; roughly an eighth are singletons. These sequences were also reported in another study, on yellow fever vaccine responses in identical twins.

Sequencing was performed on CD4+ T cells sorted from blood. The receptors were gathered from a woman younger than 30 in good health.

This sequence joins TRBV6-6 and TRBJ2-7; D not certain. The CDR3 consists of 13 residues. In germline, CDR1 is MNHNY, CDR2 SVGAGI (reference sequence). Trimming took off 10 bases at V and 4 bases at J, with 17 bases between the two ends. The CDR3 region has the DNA TGTGCCACCCTAAGGCAAGGATCTTACGAGCAGTACTTC. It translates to CATLRQGSYEQYF.

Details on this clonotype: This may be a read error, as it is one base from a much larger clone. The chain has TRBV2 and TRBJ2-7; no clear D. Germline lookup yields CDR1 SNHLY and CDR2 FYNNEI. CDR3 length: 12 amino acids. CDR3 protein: CASSEIAYDQYF. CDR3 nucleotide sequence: TGTGCCAGCAGTGAAATAGCCTACGATCAGTACTTC.

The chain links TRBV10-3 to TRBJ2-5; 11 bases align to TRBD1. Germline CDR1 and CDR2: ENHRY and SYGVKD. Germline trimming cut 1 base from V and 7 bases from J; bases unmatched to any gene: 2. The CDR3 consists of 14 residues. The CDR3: CAISELGQGATQYF. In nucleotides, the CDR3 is TGTGCCATCAGTGAGTTAGGACAGGGGGCGACCCAGTACTTC.

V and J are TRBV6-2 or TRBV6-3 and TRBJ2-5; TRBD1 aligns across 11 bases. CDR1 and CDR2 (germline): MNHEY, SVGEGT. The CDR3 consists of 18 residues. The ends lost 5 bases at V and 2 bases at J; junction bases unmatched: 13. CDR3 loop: CASSPISPGTGGQETQYF. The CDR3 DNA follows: TGTGCCAGCAGTCCCATCTCGCCCGGGACAGGGGGTCAAGAGACCCAGTACTTC.

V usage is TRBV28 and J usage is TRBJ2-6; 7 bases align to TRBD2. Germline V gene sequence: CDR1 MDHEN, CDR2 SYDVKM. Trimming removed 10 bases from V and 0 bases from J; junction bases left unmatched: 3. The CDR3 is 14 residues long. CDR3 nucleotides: TGTGCCACGGGACTACACTCTGGGGCCAACGTCCTGACTTTC. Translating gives CATGLHSGANVLTF.

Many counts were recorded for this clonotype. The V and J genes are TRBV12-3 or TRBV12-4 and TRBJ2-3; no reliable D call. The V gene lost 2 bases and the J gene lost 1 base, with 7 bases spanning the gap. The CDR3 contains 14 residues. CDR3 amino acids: CASSLSFGTDTQYF. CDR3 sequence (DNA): TGTGCCAGCAGTTTAAGTTTCGGCACAGATACGCAGTATTTT.

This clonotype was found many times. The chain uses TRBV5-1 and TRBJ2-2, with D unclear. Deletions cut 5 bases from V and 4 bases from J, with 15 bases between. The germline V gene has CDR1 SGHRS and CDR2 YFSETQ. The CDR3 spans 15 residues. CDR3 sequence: CASRAAASGTGELFF. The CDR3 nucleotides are TGCGCCAGCAGAGCCGCGGCGAGTGGCACCGGGGAGCTGTTTTTT. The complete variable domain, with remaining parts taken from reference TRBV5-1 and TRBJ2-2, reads KAGVTQTPRYLIKTRGQQVTLSCSPISGHRSVSWYQQTPGQGLQFLFEYFSETQRNKGNFPGRFSGRQFSNSRSEMNVSTLELGDSALYLCASRAAASGTGELFFGEGSRLTVL.

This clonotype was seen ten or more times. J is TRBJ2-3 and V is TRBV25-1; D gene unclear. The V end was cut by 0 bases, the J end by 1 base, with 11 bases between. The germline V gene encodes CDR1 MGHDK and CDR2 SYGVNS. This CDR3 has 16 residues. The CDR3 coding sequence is TGTGCCAGCAGTGAATATAGGCGTACTGGCACAGATACGCAGTATTTT. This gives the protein CASSEYRRTGTDTQYF.

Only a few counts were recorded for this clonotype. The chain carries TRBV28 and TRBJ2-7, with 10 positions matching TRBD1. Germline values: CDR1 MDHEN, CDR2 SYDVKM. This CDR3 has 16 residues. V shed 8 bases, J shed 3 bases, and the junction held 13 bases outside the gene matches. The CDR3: CASAKTQGQGRYEQYF. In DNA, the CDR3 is TGTGCCAGCGCGAAAACCCAGGGACAGGGGCGCTACGAGCAGTACTTC.

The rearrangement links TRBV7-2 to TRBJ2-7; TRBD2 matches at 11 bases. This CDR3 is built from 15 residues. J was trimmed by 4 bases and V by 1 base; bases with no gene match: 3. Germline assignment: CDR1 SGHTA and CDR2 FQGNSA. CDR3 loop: CASSLVASGGYEQYF. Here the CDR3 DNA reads TGTGCCAGCAGCTTAGTGGCTAGCGGGGGGTACGAGCAGTACTTC.

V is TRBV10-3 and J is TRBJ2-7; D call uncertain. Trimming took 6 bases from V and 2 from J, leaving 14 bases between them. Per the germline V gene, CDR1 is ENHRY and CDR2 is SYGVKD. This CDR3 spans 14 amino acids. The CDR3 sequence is CAIRNEERTYEQYF. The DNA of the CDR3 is TGTGCCATCAGAAACGAGGAGCGAACCTACGAGCAGTACTTC.

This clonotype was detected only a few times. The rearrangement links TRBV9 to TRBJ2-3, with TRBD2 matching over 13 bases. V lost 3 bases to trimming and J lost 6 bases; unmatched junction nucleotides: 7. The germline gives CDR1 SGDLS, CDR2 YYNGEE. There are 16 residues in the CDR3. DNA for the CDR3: TGTGCCAGCAGCGCAGGCACTAGCGGGGGGGCGGATACGCAGTATTTT. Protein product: CASSAGTSGGADTQYF.

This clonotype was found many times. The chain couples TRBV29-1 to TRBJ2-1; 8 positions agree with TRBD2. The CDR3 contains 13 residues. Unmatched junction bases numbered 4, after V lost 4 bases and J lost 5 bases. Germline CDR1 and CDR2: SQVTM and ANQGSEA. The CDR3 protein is CSVVGRAHNEQFF. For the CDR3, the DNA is TGCAGCGTTGTCGGGAGGGCCCACAATGAGCAGTTCTTC.

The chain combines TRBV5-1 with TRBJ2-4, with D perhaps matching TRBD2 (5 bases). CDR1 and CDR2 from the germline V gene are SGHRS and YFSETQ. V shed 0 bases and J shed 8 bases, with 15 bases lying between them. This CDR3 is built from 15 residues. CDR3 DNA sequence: TGCGCCAGCAGCTTGGAACATCCGAGGGAGCACATTCAGTACTTC. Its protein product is CASSLEHPREHIQYF.

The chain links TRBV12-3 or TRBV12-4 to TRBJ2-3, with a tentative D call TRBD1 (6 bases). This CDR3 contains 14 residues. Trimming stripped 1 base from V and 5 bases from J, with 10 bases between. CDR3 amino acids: CASSLVGAVDTQYF. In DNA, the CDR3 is TGTGCCAGCAGTTTAGTGGGGGCGGTAGATACGCAGTATTTT.

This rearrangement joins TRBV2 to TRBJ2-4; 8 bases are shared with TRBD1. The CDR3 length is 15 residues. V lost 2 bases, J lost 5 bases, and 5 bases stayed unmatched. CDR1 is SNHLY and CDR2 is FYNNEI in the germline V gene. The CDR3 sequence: CASSESSDRENIQYF. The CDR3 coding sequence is TGTGCCAGCAGTGAATCATCGGACAGGGAAAACATTCAGTACTTC. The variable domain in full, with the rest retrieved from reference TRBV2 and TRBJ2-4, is EPEVTQTPSHQVTQMGQEVILRCVPISNHLYFYWYRQILGQKVEFLVSFYNNEISEKSEIFDDQFSVERPDGSNFTLKIRSTKLEDSAMYFCASSESSDRENIQYFGAGTRLSVL.

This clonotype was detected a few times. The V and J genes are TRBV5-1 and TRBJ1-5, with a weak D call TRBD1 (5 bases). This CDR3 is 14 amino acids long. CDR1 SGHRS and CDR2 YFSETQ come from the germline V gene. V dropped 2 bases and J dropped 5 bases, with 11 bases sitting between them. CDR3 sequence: CASSLFGGDQPQHF. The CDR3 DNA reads TGCGCCAGCAGCTTATTCGGGGGGGATCAGCCCCAGCATTTT.

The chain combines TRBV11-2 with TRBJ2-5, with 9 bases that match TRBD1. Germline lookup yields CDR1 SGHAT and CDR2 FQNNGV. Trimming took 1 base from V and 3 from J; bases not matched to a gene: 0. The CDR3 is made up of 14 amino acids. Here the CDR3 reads CASSLGDREETQYF. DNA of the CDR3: TGTGCCAGCAGCTTAGGGGACAGGGAAGAGACCCAGTACTTC.